These 10 T cell receptor beta chains came from one sample sequenced in a study of blood T cell repertoires in COVID-19. Profiled with immunoSEQ multiplex PCR; TCRdb holds only in-frame clones, not every one. Among 150,000 to 200,000 clones listed, roughly 86% were seen once. The source material was peripheral blood. The receptors derive from a man aged 70 or older with acute or convalescent COVID-19.

This chain links TRBV4-1 with TRBJ2-5; 9 positions agree with TRBD2. V gave up 0 bases and J gave up 2 bases; unmatched junction bases: 10. Germline assignment: CDR1 MGHRA and CDR2 YSYEKL. CDR3 length: 18 residues. The CDR3: CASSQDKLAGFLQETQYF. Written as DNA, the CDR3 is TGCGCCAGCAGCCAAGATAAACTAGCGGGTTTCCTTCAAGAGACCCAGTACTTC.

This clone was seen a handful of times. The chain uses TRBV18 and TRBJ1-2; 7 bases line up with TRBD1. With 2 bases clipped from V and 7 bases from J, the junction kept 16 bases outside the gene matches. CDR1 and CDR2 (germline): KGHSH, LQKENI. The CDR3 extends over 17 amino acids. CDR3 DNA: TGTGCCAGCTCACCAAACATGCCGGGACAGCTTTTCTTTGGCTACACCTTC. The encoded protein is CASSPNMPGQLFFGYTF.

In this sample, this clone turned up a few times. This rearrangement joins TRBV15 to TRBJ1-5; maybe TRBD1 (5 bases). V was pared by 1 base and J by 6 bases, with 16 bases between. This CDR3 region has 16 residues. The germline V gene encodes CDR1 LNHNV and CDR2 YYDKDF (reference sequence). DNA for the CDR3: TGTGCCACCAGCAGAGTAGGGGTAGGGAACGGTCAGCCCCAGCATTTT. Encoded protein: CATSRVGVGNGQPQHF.

The V and J genes are TRBV7-2 and TRBJ1-2; D might be TRBD1 (5 bases). The V gene's germline CDR1 is SGHTA and CDR2 FQGNSA. The CDR3 is 15 residues long. Trimming removed 4 bases at V and 0 bases at J, with 12 bases between. The CDR3 region has the DNA TGTGCCAGCAGCTGGGGGGGGACCCCTAACTATGGCTACACCTTC. This translates into CASSWGGTPNYGYTF.

The rearrangement uses TRBV5-6 and TRBJ1-3; no firm D call. Trimming pared 4 bases from V and 0 bases from J, leaving 11 bases between. The length of the CDR3 is 15 residues. Germline V lookup: CDR1 SGHDT, CDR2 YYEEEE. CDR3 bases: TGTGCCAGCAGCCCGAGGTACCTCTCTGGAAACACCATATATTTT. Translation gives CASSPRYLSGNTIYF.

The chain couples TRBV27 to TRBJ2-7; TRBD2 agrees at 7 bases. This CDR3 has 12 residues. J was trimmed by 6 bases and V by 10 bases; bases with no gene match: 9. CDR1 and CDR2 (germline): MNHEY, SMNVEV (reference sequence). The CDR3 DNA reads as TGTGCCACCATGAGCGGGACTGGCGAGCAGTACTTC. It is translated as CATMSGTGEQYF.

The chain joins TRBV5-6 to TRBJ1-3, with TRBD1 identical over 7 bases. There are 15 residues in the CDR3. In germline, CDR1 is SGHDT, CDR2 YYEEEE. V trimming: 3 bases; J trimming: 2 bases; junction bases outside the gene matches: 5. The CDR3 region is CASSYPGTAGNTIYF. The CDR3 DNA reads as TGTGCCAGCAGCTACCCCGGGACAGCTGGAAACACCATATATTTT. The whole variable domain, filled in from reference TRBV5-6 and TRBJ1-3, reads DAGVTQSPTHLIKTRGQQVTLRCSPKSGHDTVSWYQQALGQGPQFIFQYYEEEERQRGNFPDRFSGHQFPNYSSELNVNALLLGDSALYLCASSYPGTAGNTIYFGEGSWLTVV.

The rearrangement links TRBV27 to TRBJ2-3; 12 nucleotides agree with TRBD2. V lost 3 bases to trimming and J lost 7 bases; unmatched junction nucleotides: 8. The CDR3 covers 16 residues. Germline loops: CDR1 MNHEY, CDR2 SMNVEV (reference sequence). In nucleotides, the CDR3 is TGTGCCAGCAGTTTGGGTCTAGCGGGGGGGAAGAATACGCAGTATTTT. It specifies CASSLGLAGGKNTQYF.

This CDR3 reads CASNDRAYEQYF. CDR3 DNA: TGTGCCAGCAACGACAGGGCCTACGAGCAGTACTTC. This rearrangement joins TRBV2 to TRBJ2-7, with 7 bases aligning to TRBD1. The J segment lost 2 bases and the V segment lost 7 bases, leaving 2 bases of the junction unmatched. In germline, CDR1 is SNHLY, CDR2 FYNNEI. The CDR3 runs to 12 residues.

The V and J genes are TRBV7-2 and TRBJ2-3; 10 positions agree with TRBD2. This CDR3 comprises 17 residues. With 5 bases clipped from V and 4 bases from J, the junction kept 12 bases outside the gene matches. CDR1 and CDR2 from the germline V gene are SGHTA and FQGNSA. CDR3 amino acids: CASSRSASGRYADTQYF. The CDR3 DNA is TGTGCCAGCAGCCGTAGCGCTAGCGGGAGATACGCAGATACGCAGTATTTT.